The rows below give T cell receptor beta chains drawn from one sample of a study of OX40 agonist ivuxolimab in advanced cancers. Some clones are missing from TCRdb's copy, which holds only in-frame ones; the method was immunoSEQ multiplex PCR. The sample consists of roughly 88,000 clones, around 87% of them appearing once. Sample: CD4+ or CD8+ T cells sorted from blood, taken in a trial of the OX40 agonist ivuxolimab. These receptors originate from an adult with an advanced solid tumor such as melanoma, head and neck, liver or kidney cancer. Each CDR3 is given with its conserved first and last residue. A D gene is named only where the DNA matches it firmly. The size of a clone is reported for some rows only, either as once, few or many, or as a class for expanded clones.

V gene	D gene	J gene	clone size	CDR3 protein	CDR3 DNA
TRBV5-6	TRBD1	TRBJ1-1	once	CASSEQGVSEAFF	TGTGCCAGCAGCGAGCAGGGGGTCAGTGAAGCTTTCTTT
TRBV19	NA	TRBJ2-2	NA	CASGLSGELFF	TGTGCCAGCGGCTTGTCCGGGGAGCTGTTTTTT
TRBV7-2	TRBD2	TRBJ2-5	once	CASSLGVRLAGEAQETQYF	TGTGCCAGCAGCTTAGGGGTAAGACTAGCGGGAGAAGCACAAGAGACCCAGTACTTC
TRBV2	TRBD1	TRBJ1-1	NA	CASSVDRDTEAFF	TGTGCCAGCAGTGTAGACAGGGACACTGAAGCTTTCTTT
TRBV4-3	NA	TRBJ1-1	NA	CASSQSVAGNTEAFF	TGCGCCAGCAGCCAGAGCGTGGCAGGGAACACTGAAGCTTTCTTT
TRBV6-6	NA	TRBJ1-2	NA	CASSAAGGAYGYTF	TGTGCCAGCAGCGCAGCCGGGGGCGCCTATGGCTACACCTTC
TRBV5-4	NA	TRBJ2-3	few	CASSAASSTDTQYF	TGTGCCAGCAGCGCGGCTTCTAGCACAGATACGCAGTATTTT
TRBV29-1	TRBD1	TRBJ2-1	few	CSVAGTGGGEQFF	TGCAGCGTTGCAGGGACAGGGGGGGGTGAGCAGTTCTTC
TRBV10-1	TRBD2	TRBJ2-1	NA	CASRGWREGRDEQFF	TGCGCCAGCAGGGGCTGGCGGGAGGGCCGCGATGAGCAGTTCTTC
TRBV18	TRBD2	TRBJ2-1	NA	CASSLTSGSYNEQFF	TGTGCCAGCTCACTTACTAGCGGGAGCTACAATGAGCAGTTCTTC
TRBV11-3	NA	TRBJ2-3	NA	CASSLVASTDTQYF	TGTGCCAGCAGCTTAGTGGCTAGCACAGATACGCAGTATTTT
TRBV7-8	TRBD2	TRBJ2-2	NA	CASSPRGVWRELITGELFF	TGTGCCAGCAGCCCAAGGGGCGTTTGGCGGGAGCTCATCACCGGGGAGCTGTTTTTT
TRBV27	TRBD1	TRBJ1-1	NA	CASSSPAGTATSTEAFF	TGTGCCAGCAGTTCCCCCGCCGGGACAGCCACCTCCACTGAAGCTTTCTTT
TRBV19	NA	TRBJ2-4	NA	CASKGGTSHLGNIQYF	TGTGCCAGTAAGGGGGGGACCAGCCATTTGGGAAACATTCAGTACTTC
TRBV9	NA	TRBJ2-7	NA	CASSVGTVSYEQYF	TGTGCCAGCAGCGTAGGTACAGTTTCCTACGAGCAGTACTTC
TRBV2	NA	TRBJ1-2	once	CASSGQFDYGYTF	TGTGCCAGCAGTGGACAGTTCGACTATGGCTACACCTTC
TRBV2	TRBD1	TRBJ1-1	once	CASSEGQHRTEAFF	TGTGCCAGCAGTGAGGGACAGCATCGCACTGAAGCTTTCTTT
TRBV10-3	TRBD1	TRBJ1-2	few	CAISASGTGGNYGYTF	TGTGCCATCAGTGCTTCCGGGACAGGGGGCAACTATGGCTACACCTTC